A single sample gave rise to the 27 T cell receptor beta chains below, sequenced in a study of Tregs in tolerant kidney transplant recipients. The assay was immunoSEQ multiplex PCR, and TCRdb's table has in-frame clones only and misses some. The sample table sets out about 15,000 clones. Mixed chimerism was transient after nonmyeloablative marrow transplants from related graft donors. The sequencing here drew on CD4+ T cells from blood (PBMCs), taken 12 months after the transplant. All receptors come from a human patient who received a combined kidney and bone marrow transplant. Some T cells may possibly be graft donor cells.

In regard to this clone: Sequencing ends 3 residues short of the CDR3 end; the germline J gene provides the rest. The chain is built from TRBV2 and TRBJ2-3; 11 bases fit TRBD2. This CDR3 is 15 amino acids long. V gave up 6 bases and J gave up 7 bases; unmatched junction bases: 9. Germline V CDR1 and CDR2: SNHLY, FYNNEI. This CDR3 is CASSLTSGSSNTQYF. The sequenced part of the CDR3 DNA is TGTGCCAGCAGCTTAACTAGCGGGAGTTCGAATACG. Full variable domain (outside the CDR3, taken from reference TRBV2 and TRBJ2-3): EPEVTQTPSHQVTQMGQEVILRCVPISNHLYFYWYRQILGQKVEFLVSFYNNEISEKSEIFDDQFSVERPDGSNFTLKIRSTKLEDSAMYFCASSLTSGSSNTQYFGPGTRLTVL.

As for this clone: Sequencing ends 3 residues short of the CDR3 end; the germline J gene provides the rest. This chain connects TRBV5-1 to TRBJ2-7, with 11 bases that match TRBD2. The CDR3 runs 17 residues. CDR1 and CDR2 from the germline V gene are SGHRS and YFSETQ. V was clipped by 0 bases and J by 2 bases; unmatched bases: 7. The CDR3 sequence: CASSLGALAGGTYEQYF. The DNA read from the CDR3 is TGCGCCAGCAGCTTGGGCGCCCTAGCGGGAGGTACCTACGAG.

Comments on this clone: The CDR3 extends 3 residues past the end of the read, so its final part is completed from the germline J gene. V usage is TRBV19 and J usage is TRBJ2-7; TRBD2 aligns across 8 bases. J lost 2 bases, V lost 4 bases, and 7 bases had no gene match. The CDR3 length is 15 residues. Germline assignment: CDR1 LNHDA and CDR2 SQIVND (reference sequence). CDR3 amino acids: CASSNLAGGPYEQYF. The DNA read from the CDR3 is TGTGCCAGTAGTAACCTAGCGGGCGGACCCTACGAG.

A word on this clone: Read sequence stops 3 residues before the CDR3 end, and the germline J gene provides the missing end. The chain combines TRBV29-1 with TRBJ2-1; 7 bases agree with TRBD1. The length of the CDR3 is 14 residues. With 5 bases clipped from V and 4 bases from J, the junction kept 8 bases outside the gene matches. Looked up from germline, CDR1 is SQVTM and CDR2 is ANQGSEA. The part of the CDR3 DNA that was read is TGCAGCGTTCCCAGGGGGAAGGGTTACAATGAG. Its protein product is CSVPRGKGYNE. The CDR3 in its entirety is CSVPRGKGYNEQFF.

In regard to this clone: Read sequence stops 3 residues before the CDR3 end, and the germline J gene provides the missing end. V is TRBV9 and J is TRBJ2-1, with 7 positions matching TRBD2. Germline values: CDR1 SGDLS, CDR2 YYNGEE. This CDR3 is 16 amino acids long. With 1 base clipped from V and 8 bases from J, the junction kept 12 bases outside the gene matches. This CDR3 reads CASSVSAGAGYYEQFF. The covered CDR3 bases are TGTGCCAGCAGCGTAAGCGCGGGAGCCGGTTACTATGAG.

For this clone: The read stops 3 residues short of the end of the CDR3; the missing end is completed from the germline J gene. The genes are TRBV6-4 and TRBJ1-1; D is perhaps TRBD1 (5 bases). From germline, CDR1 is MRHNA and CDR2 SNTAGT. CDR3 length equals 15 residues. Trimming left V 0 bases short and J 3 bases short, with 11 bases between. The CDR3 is CASSDSFREDTEAFF. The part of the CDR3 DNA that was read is TGTGCCAGCAGTGACTCCTTCAGGGAGGACACTGAA.

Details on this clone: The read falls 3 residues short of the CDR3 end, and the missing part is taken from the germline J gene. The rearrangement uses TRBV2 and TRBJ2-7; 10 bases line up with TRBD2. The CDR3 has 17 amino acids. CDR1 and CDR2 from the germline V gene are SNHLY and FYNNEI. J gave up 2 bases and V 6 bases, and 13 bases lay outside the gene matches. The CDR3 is CASRGGLARGNPYEQYF. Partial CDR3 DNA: TGTGCCAGCAGAGGGGGACTAGCGCGGGGGAATCCCTACGAG. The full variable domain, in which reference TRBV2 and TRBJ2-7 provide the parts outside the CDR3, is EPEVTQTPSHQVTQMGQEVILRCVPISNHLYFYWYRQILGQKVEFLVSFYNNEISEKSEIFDDQFSVERPDGSNFTLKIRSTKLEDSAMYFCASRGGLARGNPYEQYFGPGTRLTVT.

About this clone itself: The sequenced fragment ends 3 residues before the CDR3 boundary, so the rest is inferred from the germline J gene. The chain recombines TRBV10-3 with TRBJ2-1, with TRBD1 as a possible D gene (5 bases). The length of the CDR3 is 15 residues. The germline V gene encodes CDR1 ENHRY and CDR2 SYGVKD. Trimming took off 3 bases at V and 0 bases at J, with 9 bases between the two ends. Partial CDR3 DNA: TGTGCCATCAGTGAACGACAGACCTCCTACAATGAG. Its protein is CAISERQTSYNE. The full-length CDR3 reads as CAISERQTSYNEQFF.

Incomplete CDR3 DNA: TGTGCCAGCAGCTTAGGGGACAAAGCCGGGACAGATACG. The encoded protein is CASSLGDKAGTDT. In full, the CDR3 reads CASSLGDKAGTDTQYF. The chain is built from TRBV13 and TRBJ2-3, with D maybe TRBD1 (5 bases). Read data end 3 residues before the CDR3 end; the end is taken from the germline J gene. Germline CDR1 reads PRHDT; CDR2 reads FYEKMQ (reference sequence). The CDR3 spans 16 residues. V lost 0 bases and J 3 bases, leaving 13 bases between the germline ends.

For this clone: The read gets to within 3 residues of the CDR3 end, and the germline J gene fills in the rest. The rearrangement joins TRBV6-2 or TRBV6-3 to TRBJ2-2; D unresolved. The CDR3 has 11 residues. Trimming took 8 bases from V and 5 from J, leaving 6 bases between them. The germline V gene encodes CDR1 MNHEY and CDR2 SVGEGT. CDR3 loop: CASFSTGELFF. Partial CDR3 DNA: TGTGCCAGCTTTAGTACCGGGGAG.

The CDR3 reads CSVITSTSRRTGELFF. Partial CDR3 DNA: TGCAGCGTCATAACTTCGACTAGCCGGCGCACCGGGGAG. The rearrangement links TRBV29-1 to TRBJ2-2; TRBD2 matches at 7 bases. With the read ending 3 residues before the CDR3 end, the germline J gene is used to fill in that end. The J segment lost 4 bases and the V segment lost 6 bases, leaving 14 bases of the junction unmatched. The CDR3 totals 16 residues. Germline loops: CDR1 SQVTM, CDR2 ANQGSEA.

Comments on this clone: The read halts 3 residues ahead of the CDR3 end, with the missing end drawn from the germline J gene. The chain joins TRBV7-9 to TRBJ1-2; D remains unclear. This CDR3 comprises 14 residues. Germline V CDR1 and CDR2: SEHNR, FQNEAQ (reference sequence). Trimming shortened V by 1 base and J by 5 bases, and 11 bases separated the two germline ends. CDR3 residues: CASSLGVSGYGYTF. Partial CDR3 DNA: TGTGCCAGCAGCTTAGGGGTCTCGGGTTATGGC.

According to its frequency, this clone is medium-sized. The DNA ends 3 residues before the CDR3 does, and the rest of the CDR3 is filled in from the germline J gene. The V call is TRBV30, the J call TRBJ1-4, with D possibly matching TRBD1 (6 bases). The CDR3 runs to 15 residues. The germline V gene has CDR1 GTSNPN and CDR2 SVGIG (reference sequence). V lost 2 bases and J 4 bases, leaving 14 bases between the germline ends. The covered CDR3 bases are TGTGCCTGGAGTCAGGGGCAGGGTGGTAATGAAAAA. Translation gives CAWSQGQGGNEK. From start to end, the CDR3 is CAWSQGQGGNEKLFF.

The CDR3 spells CSATTSGRGNTQYF. The covered CDR3 bases are TGCAGTGCCACGACTAGCGGGAGGGGAAATACG. The genes are TRBV20-1 and TRBJ2-3, with 14 bases identical to TRBD2. The read ends 3 residues before the CDR3 terminus; that terminus is restored from the germline J gene. Germline CDR1 reads DFQATT; CDR2 reads SNEGSKA (reference sequence). With 6 bases clipped from V and 7 bases from J, the junction kept 6 bases outside the gene matches. This CDR3 comprises 14 residues.

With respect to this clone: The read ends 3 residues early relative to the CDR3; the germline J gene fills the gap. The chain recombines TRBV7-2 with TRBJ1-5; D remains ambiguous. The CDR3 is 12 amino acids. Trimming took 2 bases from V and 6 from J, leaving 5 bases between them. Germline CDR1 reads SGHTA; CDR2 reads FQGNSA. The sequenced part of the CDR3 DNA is TGTGCCAGCAGCTTAACGGGTCAGCCC. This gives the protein CASSLTGQP. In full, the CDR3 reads CASSLTGQPQHF.

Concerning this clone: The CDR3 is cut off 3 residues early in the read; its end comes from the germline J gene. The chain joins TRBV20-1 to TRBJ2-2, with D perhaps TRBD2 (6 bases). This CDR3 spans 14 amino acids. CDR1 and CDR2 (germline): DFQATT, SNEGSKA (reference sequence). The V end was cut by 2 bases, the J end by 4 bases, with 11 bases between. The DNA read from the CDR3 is TGCAGTGCTAGAAAGGAGGGGTTCACCGGGGAG. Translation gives CSARKEGFTGE. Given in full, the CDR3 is CSARKEGFTGELFF.

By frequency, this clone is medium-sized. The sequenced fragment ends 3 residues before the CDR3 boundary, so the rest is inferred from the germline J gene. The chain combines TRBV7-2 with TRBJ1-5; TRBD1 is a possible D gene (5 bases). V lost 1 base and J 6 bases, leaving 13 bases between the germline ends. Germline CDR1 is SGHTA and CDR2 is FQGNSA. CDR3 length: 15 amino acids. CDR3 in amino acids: CASSLGQGFSQPQHF. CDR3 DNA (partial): TGTGCCAGCAGCTTAGGCCAGGGCTTTAGTCAGCCC. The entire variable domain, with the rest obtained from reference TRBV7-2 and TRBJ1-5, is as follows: GAGVSQSPSNKVTEKGKDVELRCDPISGHTALYWYRQSLGQGLEFLIYFQGNSAPDKSGLPSDRFSAERTGGSVSTLTIQRTQQEDSAVYLCASSLGQGFSQPQHFGDGTRLSIL.

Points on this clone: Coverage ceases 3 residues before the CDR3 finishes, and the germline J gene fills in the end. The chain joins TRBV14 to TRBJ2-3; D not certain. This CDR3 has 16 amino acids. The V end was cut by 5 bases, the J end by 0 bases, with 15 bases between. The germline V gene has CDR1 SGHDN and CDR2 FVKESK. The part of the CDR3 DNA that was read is TGTGCCAGCAGCACTCAAGAAATCTCAAGCACAGATACG. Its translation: CASSTQEISSTDT. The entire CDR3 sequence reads CASSTQEISSTDTQYF.

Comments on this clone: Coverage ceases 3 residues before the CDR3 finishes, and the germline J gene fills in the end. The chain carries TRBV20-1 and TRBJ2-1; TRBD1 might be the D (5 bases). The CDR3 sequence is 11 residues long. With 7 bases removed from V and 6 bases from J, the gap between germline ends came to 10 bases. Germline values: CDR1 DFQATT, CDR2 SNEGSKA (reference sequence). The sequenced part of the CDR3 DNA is TGCAGTGTCCAAAGGGGCAATGAG. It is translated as CSVQRGNE. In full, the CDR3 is CSVQRGNEQFF.

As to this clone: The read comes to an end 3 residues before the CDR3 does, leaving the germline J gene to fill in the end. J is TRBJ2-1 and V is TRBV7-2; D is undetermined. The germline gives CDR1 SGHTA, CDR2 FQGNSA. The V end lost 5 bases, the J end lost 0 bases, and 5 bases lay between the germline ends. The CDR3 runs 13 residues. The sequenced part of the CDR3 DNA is TGTGCCAGCAGCCGGTACTCCTACAATGAG. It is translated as CASSRYSYNE. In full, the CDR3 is CASSRYSYNEQFF.

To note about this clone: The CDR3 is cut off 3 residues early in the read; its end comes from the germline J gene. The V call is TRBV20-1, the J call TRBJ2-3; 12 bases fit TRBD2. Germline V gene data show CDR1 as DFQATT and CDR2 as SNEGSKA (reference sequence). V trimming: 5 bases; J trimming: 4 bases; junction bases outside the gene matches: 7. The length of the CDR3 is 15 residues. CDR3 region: CSAEPTSGSSDTQYF. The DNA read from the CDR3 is TGCAGTGCTGAGCCGACTAGCGGGAGTTCAGATACG.

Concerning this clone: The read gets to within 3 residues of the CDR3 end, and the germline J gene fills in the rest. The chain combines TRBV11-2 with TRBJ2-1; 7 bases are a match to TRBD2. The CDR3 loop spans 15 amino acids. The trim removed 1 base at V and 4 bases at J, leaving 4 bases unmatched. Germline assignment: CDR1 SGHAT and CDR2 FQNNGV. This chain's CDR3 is CASSLGLAVYNEQFF. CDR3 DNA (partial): TGTGCCAGCAGCTTAGGGCTAGCGGTATACAATGAG.

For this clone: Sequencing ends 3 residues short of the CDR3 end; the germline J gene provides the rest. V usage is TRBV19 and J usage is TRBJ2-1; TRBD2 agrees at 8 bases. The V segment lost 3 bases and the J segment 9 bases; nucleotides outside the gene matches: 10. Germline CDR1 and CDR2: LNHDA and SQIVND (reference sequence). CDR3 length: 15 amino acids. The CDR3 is CASSISAGVSGEQFF. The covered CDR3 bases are TGTGCCAGTAGTATCTCAGCGGGAGTCTCGGGTGAG.

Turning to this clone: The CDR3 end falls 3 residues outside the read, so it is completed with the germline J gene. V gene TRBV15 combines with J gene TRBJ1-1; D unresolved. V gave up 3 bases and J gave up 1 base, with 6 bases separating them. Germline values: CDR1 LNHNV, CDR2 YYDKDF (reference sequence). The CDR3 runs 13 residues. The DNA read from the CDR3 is TGTGCCACCAGCAGGCAACAGAACACTGAA. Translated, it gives CATSRQQNTE. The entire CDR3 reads CATSRQQNTEAFF.

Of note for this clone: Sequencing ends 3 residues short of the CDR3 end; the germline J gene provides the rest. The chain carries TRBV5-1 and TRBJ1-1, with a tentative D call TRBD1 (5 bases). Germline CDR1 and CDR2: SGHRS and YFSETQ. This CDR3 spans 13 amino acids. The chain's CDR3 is CASKTGRGVRAFF. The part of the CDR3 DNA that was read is TGCGCCAGTAAAACAGGACGGGGGGTTAGG.

Partial CDR3 DNA: TGTGCCAGCAGGGGACAGGGAGGGGGCCAAGAGACC. Translation: CASRGQGGGQET. The CDR3 in its entirety is CASRGQGGGQETQYF. J is TRBJ2-5 and V is TRBV28, with 9 positions matching TRBD1. The read gets to within 3 residues of the CDR3 end, and the germline J gene fills in the rest. Germline CDR1 and CDR2: MDHEN and SYDVKM. This CDR3 region has 15 residues. J gave up 1 base and V 6 bases, and 6 bases lay outside the gene matches.

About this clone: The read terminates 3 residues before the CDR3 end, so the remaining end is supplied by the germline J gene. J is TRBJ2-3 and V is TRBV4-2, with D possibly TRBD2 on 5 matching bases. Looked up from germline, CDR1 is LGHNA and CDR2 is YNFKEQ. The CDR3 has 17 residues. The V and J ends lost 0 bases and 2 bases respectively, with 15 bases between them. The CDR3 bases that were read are TGTGCCAGCAGCCAAGATCCGGCGGGTCGCCCCACAGATACG. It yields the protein CASSQDPAGRPTDT. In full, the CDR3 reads CASSQDPAGRPTDTQYF.